The clone carrying this T cell receptor (beta chain) was counted many times. Compared with germline, one end of the junction differs, possibly owing to a read error. This sample was included in a study of glioma-infiltrating T cells. Using RNA template, CDR3s of TCR alpha and beta were amplified with iRepertoire arm-PCR. Tissue mRNA or PBMC total RNA, roughly 90-450 ng, went into one-step reverse transcription and amplification. Via MiXCR, TCRdb re-called the multiplex PCR reads, giving one row per CDR3 protein. The data show tens of thousands of distinct CDR3 sequences, around 37% seen once. Germline CDR1 PRHDT, CDR2 FYEKMQ (reference sequence). This CDR3 contains 16 residues.

Sequenced sample: glioma tissue, nonneoplastic brain tissue, or PBMCs (not recorded which). The V and J genes are TRBV13 and TRBJ1-1; 8 bases are a match to TRBD1. This TCR was recovered from a human donor with low-grade glioma or glioblastoma, undergoing nonglioma brain surgery, or in good health (not recorded which). Written as DNA, the CDR3 is TGTGCCAGCAGCCTAGGCGGAGGCCAGGGGGCAACTGAAGCTTTCTTT. Its protein product is CASSLGGGQGATEAFF.